The entry below describes one T cell receptor beta chain. Its antigen is not identified. V lost 3 bases and J 6 bases, leaving 14 bases between the germline ends. CDR1 and CDR2 (germline): MNHEY, SMNVEV (reference sequence). The CDR3 has 14 residues. Method: immunoSEQ multiplex PCR; TCRdb's copy keeps in-frame clones and lacks some. Of about 38,000 clones detected, 92% appear once; the ten largest clones hold about a tenth. This sample is part of a study of OX40 agonist ivuxolimab in advanced cancers. Study background: Head and neck, renal cell, melanoma or hepatocellular carcinoma were the cancers that dose-escalation patients had. Study results and caveats: In general, CD8+ T cells held more expanded clones than CD4+ did, on average. Some patients who did not respond also had low normalized T-cell clonal expansion.

Patients were ruled out by autoimmune disease history or systemic immunosuppression. The rearrangement links TRBV27 to TRBJ2-5, with D tentatively TRBD1 (5 bases). Sequences were derived from CD4+ or CD8+ T cells sorted from blood, sampled in a trial of the OX40 agonist ivuxolimab. This receptor was obtained from an adult with an advanced solid tumor such as melanoma, head and neck, liver or kidney cancer. The CDR3 nucleotides read TGTGCCAGCAGTTTGATTCCAGGGTGGCAGACCCAGTACTTC. It specifies CASSLIPGWQTQYF.